This T cell receptor beta chain was recorded in a study of patients and donors after allogeneic stem cell transplantation. This CDR3 is 15 amino acids long. Deletions cut 5 bases from V and 5 bases from J, with 18 bases between. Per the germline V gene, CDR1 is ENHRY and CDR2 is SYGVKD. TCRdb recomputed calls from the RT-PCR reads with MiXCR, one row per CDR3 protein. The repertoire has about a million distinct CDR3 sequences, roughly 18% of them found once; the top ten carry roughly 6%. This chain links TRBV10-3 with TRBJ1-1; D gene uncertain. The sequenced sample consisted of blood, either unsorted or a sorted T cell fraction (not recorded which). This clonotype was obtained from a human donor who was either an allogeneic HSCT recipient or a stem cell or donor lymphocyte infusion donor (not recorded which). It is not recorded whose cells these are; they may come from a transplant donor. The CDR3 loop is CAISTGPPARTEAFF. CDR3 in DNA: TGTGCCATCAGTACCGGGCCCCCAGCGAGGACTGAAGCTTTCTTT.